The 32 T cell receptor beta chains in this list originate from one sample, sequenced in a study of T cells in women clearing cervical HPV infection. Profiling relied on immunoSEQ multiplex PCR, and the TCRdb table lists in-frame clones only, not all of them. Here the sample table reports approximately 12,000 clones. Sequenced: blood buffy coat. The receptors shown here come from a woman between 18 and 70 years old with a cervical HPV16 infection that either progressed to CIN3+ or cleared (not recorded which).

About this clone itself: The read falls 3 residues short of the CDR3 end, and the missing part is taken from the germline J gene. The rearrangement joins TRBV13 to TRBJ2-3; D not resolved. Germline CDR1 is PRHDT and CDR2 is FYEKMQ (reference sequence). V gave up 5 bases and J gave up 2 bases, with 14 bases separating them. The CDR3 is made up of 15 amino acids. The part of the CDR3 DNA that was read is TGTGCCAGCAGCCCGACTCTCTTGCCCACAGATACG. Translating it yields CASSPTLLPTDT. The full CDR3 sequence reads CASSPTLLPTDTQYF.

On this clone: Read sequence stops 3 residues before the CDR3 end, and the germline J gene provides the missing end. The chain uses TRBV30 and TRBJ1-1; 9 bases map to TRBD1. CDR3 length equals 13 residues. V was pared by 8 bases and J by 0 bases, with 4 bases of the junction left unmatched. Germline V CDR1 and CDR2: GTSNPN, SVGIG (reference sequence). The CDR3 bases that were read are TGTGCCGGCCGGGACAGGGTGAACACTGAA. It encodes CAGRDRVNTE. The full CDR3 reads CAGRDRVNTEAFF. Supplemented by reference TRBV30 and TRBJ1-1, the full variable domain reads SQTIHQWPATLVQPVGSPLSLECTVEGTSNPNLYWYRQAAGRGLQLLFYSVGIGQISSEVPQNLSASRPQDRQFILSSKKLLLSDSGFYLCAGRDRVNTEAFFGQGTRLTVV.

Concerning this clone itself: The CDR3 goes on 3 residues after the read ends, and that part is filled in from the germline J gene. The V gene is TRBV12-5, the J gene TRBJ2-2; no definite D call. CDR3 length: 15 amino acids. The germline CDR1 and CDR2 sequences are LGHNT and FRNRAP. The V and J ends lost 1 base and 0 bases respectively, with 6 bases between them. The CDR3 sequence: CASGLGRSNTGELFF. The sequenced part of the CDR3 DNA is TGTGCTAGTGGTTTGGGGCGGTCGAACACCGGGGAG.

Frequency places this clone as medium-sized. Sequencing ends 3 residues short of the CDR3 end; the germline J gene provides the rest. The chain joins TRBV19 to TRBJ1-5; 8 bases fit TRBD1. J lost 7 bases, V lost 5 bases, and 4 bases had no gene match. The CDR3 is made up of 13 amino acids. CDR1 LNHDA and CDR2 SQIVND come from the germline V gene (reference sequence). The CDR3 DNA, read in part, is TGTGCCAGTAGTGGACAGGGCGGACAGCCC. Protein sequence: CASSGQGGQP. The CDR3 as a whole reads CASSGQGGQPQHF.

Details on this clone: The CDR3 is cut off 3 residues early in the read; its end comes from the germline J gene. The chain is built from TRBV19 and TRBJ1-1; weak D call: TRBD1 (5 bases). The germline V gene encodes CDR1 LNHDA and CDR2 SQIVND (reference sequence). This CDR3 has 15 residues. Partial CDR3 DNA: TGTGCCAGTAGCACCACAGGTACAACTAATGAAAAA. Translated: CASSTTGTTNEK. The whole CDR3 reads CASSTTGTTNEKAFF.

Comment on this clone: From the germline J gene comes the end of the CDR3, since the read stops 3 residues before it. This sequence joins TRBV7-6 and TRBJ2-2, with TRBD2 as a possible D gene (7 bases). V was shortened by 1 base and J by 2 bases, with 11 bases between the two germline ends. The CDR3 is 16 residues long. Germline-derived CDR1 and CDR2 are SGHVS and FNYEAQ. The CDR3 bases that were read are TGTGCCAGCAGCTTAGGCGGGGGCTATAACACCGGGGAG. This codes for CASSLGGGYNTGE. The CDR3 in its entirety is CASSLGGGYNTGELFF. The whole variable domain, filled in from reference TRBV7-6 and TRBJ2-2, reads GAGVSQSPRYKVTKRGQDVALRCDPISGHVSLYWYRQALGQGPEFLTYFNYEAQQDKSGLPNDRFSAERPEGSISTLTIQRTEQRDSAMYRCASSLGGGYNTGELFFGEGSRLTVL.

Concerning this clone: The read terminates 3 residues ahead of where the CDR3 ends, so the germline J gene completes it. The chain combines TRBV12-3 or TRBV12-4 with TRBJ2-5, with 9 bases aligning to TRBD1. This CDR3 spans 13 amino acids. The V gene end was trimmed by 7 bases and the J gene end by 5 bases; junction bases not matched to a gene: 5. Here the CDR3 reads CASTQGAWETQYF. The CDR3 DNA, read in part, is TGTGCCAGCACACAGGGGGCGTGGGAGACC.

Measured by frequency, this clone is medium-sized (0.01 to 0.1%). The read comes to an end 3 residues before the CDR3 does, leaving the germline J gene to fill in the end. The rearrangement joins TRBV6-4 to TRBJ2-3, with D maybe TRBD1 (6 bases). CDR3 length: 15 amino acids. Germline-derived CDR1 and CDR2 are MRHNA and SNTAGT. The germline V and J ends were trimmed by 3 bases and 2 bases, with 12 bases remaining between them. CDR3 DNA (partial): TGTGCCAGCAGTGAGGACAGCCATACCACAGATACG. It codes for CASSEDSHTTDT. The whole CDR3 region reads CASSEDSHTTDTQYF.

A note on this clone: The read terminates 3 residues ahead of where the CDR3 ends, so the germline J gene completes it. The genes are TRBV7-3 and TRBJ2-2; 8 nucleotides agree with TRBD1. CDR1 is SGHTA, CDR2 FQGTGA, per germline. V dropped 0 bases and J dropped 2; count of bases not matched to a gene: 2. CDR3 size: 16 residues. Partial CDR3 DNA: TGTGCCAGCAGCTTAACGACAGGGGACAACACCGGGGAG. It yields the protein CASSLTTGDNTGE. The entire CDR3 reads CASSLTTGDNTGELFF.

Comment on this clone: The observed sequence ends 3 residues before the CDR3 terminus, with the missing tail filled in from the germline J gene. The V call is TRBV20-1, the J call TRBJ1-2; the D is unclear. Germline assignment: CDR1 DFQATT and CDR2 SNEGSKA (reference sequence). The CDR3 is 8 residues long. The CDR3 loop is CSASRYTF. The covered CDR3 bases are TGCAGTGCTAGCCGG.

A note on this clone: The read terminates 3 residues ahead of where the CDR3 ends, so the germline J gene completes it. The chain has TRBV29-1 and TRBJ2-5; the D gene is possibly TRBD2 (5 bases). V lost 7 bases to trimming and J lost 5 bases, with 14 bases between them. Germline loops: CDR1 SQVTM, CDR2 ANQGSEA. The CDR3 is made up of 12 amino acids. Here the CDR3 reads CSGSGGRETQYF. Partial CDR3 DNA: TGCAGCGGCAGCGGCGGACGGGAGACC.

The CDR3: CASTPRKTNYGQYF. The sequenced CDR3 bases are TGTGCCAGTACCCCCAGAAAAACTAACTATGGT. J is TRBJ2-4 and V is TRBV19; D is unresolved. The read stops 3 residues short of the end of the CDR3; the missing end is completed from the germline J gene. Per germline, CDR1 LNHDA and CDR2 SQIVND (reference sequence). The CDR3 is 14 residues long.

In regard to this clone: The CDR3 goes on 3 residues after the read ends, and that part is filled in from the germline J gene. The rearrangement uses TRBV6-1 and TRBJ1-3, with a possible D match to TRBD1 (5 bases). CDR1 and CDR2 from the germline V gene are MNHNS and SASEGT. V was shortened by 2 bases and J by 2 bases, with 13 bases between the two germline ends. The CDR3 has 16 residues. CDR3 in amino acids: CASSEWGVLTGNTIYF. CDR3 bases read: TGTGCCAGCAGTGAATGGGGGGTACTTACTGGAAACACC.

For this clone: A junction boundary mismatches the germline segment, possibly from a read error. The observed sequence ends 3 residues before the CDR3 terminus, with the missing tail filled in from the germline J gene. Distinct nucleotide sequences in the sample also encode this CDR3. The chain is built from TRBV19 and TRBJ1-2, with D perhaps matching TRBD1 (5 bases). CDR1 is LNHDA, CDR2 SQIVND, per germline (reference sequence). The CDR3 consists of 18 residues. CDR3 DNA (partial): TGTGCCAGCAGTATTGAGGGGCGCCCCGCAATTAATAACTATGGC. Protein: CASSIEGRPAINNYG. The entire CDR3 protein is CASSIEGRPAINNYGYTF.

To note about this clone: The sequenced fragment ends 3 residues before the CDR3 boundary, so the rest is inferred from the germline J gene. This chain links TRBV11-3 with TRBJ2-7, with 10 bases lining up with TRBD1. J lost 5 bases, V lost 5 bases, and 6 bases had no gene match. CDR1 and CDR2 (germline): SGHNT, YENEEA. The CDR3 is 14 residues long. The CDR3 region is CASSPGTGDHEQYF. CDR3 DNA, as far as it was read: TGTGCCAGCAGCCCCGGGACAGGGGATCACGAG.

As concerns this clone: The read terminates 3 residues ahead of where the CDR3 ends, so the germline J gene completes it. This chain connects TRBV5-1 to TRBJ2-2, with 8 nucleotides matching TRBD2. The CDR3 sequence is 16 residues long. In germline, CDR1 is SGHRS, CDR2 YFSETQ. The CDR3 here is CASSLAPGGAGEKLFF. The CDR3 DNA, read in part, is TGCGCCAGCAGCCTGGCCCCGGGGGGGGCGGGTGAAAAG.

The sequenced part of the CDR3 DNA is TGTGCCAGCAGCTTACTAATGTACGAG. Translated, it gives CASSLLMYE. The entire CDR3 reads CASSLLMYEQYF. The chain is built from TRBV7-9 and TRBJ2-7; D is uncertain. The read gets to within 3 residues of the CDR3 end, and the germline J gene fills in the rest. Trimming removed 2 bases at V and 4 bases at J, with 6 bases between. Germline V lookup: CDR1 SEHNR, CDR2 FQNEAQ (reference sequence). The CDR3 covers 12 residues.

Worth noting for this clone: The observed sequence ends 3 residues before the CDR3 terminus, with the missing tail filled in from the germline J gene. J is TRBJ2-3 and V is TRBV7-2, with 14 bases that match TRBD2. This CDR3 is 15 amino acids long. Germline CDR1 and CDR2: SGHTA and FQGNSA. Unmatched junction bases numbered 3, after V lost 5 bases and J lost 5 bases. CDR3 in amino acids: CASSHGTSGGDTQYF. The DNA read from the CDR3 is TGTGCCAGCAGCCACGGGACTAGCGGGGGAGATACG.

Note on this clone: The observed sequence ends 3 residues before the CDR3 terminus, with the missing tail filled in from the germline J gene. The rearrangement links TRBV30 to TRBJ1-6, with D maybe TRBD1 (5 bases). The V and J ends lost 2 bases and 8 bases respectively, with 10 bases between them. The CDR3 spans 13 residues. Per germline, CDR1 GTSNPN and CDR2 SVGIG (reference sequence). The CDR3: CAWSSQGDSPLHF. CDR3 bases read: TGTGCCTGGAGTAGCCAAGGGGATTCACCC.

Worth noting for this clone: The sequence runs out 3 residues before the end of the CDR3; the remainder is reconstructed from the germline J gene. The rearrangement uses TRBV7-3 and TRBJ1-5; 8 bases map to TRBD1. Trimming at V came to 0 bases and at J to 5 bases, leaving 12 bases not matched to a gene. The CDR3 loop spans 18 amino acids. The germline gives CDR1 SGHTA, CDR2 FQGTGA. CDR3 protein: CASSLTSHRGSTHQPQHF. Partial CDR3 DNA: TGTGCCAGCAGCTTAACATCTCACAGGGGGAGCACCCATCAGCCC. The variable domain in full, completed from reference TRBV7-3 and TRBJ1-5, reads GAGVSQTPSNKVTEKGKYVELRCDPISGHTALYWYRQSLGQGPEFLIYFQGTGAADDSGLPNDRFFAVRPEGSVSTLKIQRTERGDSAVYLCASSLTSHRGSTHQPQHFGDGTRLSIL.

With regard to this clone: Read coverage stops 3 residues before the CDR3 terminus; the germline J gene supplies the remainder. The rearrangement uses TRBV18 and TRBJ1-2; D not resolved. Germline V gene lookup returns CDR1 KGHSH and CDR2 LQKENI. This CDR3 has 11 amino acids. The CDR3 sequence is CASSPIDTYTF. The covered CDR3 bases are TGTGCCAGCTCACCAATAGATACC.

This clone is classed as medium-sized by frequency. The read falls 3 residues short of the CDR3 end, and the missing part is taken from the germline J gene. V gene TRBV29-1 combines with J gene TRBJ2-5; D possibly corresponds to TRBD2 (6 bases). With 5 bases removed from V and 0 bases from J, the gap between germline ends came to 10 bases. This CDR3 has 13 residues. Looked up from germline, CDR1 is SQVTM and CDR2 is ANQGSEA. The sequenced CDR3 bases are TGCAGCGTTAGCCTAGCGAACCAAGAGACC. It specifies CSVSLANQET. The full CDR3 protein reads CSVSLANQETQYF.

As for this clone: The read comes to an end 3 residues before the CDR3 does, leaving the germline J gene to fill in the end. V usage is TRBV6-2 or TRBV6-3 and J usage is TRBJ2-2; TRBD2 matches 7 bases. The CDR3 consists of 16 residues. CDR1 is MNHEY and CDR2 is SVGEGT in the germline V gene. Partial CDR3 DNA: TGTGCCAGCAGATCGGGGGGAAACTCTGGGGCCAACGTG. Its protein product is CASRSGGNSGANV. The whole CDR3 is CASRSGGNSGANVLFF.

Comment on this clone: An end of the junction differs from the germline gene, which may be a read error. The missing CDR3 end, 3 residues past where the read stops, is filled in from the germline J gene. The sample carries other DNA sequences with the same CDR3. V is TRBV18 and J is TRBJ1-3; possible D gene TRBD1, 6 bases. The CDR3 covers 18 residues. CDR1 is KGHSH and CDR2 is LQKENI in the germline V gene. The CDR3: CASSPPGGSSSSGNTIYF. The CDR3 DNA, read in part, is TGTGCCAGCTCACCACCAGGGGGTTCTAGCAGCTCTGGAAACACA.

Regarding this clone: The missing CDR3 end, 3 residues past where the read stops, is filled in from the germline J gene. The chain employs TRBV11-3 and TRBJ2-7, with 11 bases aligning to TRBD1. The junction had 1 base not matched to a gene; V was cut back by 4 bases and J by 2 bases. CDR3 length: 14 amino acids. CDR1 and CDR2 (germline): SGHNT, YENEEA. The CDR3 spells CASSSGQGAYEQYF. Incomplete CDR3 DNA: TGTGCCAGCAGCTCGGGACAGGGGGCCTACGAG.

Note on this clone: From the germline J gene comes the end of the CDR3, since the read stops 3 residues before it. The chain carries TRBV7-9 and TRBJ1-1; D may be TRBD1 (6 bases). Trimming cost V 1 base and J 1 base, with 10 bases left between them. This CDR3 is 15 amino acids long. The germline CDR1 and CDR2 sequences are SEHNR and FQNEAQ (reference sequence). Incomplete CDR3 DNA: TGTGCCAGCAGCTTAGGAGGGACATCGAACACTGAA. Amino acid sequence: CASSLGGTSNTE. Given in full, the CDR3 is CASSLGGTSNTEAFF.

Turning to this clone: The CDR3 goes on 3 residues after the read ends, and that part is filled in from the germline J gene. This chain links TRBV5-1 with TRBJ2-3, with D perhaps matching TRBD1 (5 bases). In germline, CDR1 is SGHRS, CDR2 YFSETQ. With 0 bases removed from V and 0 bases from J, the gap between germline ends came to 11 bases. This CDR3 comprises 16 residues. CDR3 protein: CASSLEGEPSTDTQYF. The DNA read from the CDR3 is TGCGCCAGCAGCTTGGAAGGGGAACCGAGCACAGATACG. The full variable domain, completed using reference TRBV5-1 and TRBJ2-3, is KAGVTQTPRYLIKTRGQQVTLSCSPISGHRSVSWYQQTPGQGLQFLFEYFSETQRNKGNFPGRFSGRQFSNSRSEMNVSTLELGDSALYLCASSLEGEPSTDTQYFGPGTRLTVL.

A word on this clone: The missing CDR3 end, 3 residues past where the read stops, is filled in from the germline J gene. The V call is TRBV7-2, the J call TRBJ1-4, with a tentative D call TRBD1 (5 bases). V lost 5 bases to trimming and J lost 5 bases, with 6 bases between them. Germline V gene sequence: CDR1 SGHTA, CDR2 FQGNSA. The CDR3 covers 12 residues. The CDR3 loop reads CASSRGNEKLFF. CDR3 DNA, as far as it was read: TGTGCCAGCAGCAGGGGAAATGAAAAA.

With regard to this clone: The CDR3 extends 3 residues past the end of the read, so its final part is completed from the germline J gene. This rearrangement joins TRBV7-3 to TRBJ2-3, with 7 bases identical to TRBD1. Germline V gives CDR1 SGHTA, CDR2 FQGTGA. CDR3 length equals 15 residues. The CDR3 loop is CASSLSTGYQETQYF. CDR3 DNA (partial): TGTGCCAGCAGCCTCTCGACAGGGTACCAAGAGACG.

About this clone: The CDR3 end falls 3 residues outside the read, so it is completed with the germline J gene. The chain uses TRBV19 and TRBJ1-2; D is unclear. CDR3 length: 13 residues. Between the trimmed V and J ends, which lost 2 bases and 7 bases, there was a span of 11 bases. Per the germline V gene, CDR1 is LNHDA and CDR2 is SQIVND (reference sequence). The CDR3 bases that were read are TGTGCCAGTAGTATATCCCCAGGCTCTGGC. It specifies CASSISPGSG. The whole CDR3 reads CASSISPGSGYTF.

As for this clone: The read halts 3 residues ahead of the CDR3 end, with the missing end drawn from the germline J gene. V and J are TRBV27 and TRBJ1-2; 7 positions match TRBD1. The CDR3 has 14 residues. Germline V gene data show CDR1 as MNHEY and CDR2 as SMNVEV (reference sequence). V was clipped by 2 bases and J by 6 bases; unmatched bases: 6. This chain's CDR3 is CASSLQSRGDGYTF. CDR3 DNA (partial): TGTGCCAGCAGTTTACAATCCAGGGGGGATGGC.

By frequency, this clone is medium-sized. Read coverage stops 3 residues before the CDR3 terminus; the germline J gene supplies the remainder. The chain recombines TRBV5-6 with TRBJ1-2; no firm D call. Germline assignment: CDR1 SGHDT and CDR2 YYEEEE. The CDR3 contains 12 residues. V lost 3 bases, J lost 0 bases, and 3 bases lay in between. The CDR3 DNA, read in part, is TGTGCCAGCAGCTACACTAACTATGGC. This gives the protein CASSYTNYG. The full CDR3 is CASSYTNYGYTF.